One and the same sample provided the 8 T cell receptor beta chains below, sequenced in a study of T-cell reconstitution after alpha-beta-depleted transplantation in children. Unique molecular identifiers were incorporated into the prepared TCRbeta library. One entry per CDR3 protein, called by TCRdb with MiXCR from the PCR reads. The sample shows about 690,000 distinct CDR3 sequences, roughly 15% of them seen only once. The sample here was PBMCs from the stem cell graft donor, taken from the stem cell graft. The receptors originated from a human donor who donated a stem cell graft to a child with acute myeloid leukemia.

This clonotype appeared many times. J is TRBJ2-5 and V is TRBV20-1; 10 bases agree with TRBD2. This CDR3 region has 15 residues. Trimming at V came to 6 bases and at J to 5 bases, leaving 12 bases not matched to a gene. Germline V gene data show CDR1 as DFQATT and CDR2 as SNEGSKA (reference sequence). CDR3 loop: CSAVRGAGGRETQYF. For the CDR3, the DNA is TGCAGTGCCGTGAGAGGAGCGGGGGGGCGTGAGACCCAGTACTTC.

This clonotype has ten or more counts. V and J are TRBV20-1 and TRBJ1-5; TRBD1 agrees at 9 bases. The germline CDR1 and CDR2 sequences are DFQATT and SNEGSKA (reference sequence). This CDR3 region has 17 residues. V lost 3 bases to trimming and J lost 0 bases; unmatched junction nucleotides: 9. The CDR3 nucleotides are TGCAGTGCTAGGGGGACAGGGACGTCTTATAGCAATCAGCCCCAGCATTTT. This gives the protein CSARGTGTSYSNQPQHF.

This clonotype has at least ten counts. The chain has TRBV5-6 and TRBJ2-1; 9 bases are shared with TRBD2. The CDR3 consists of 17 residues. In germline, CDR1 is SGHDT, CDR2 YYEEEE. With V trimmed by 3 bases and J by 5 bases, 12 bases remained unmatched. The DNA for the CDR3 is TGTGCCAGCAGCTCCCCGACATGGACTAGCGTAAACAATGAGCAGTTCTTC. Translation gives CASSSPTWTSVNNEQFF.

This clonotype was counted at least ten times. CDR3 sequence: CSALWGMTYEQYF. The CDR3 bases are TGCAGTGCTCTCTGGGGGATGACCTACGAGCAGTACTTC. The chain combines TRBV20-1 with TRBJ2-7; D may correspond to TRBD1 or TRBD2 (5 bases each). Trimming took 5 bases from V and 2 from J, leaving 13 bases between them. The CDR3 totals 13 residues. Germline CDR1 is DFQATT and CDR2 is SNEGSKA (reference sequence).

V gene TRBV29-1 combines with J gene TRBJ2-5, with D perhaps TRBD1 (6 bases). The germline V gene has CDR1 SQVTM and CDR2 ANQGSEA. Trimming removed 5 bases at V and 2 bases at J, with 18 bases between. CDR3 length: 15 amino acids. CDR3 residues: CSVQLDRSRQETQYF. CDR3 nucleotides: TGCAGCGTTCAACTTGACAGGTCACGACAAGAGACCCAGTACTTC.

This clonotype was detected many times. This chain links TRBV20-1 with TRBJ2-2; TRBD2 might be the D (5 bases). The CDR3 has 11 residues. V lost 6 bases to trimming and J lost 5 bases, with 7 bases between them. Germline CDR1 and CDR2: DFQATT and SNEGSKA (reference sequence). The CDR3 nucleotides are TGCAGTGCCGGGGAGACCGGGGAGCTGTTTTTT. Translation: CSAGETGELFF.

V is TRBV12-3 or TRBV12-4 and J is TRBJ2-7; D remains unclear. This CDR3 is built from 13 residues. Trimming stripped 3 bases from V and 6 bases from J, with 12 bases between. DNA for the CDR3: TGTGCCAGCAGTTTTTGTGCGGCCCCCGAGCAGTACGTC. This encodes CASSFCAAPEQYV.

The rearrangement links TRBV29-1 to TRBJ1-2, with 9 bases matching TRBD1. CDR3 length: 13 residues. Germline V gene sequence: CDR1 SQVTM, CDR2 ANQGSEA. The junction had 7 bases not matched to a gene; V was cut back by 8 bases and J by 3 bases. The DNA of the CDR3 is TGCAGCTCCGGGACAGGGAAAGACTATGGCTACACCTTC. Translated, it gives CSSGTGKDYGYTF.